This TCR beta chain was captured by sequencing in a study of T cell responses to AZD1222 COVID-19 vaccine. Here immunoSEQ multiplex PCR was the method, and the copy in TCRdb shows in-frame clones only, minus some. The table lists nearly 200,000 clones, approximately 95% of them singletons. The analysis combined second doses at about 4 or about 12 weeks. The trim removed 5 bases at V and 5 bases at J, leaving 7 bases unmatched. The CDR3 totals 14 residues. Per germline, CDR1 SEHNR and CDR2 FQNEAQ (reference sequence). Sample: peripheral blood, taken 28 days after the second AZD1222 dose. The gene calls are TRBV7-9 and TRBJ1-1; 8 nucleotides match TRBD1. The sequence was obtained from an adult who received the AZD1222 COVID-19 vaccine. The CDR3 is CASSIGQGETEAFF. The CDR3 nucleotides are TGTGCCAGCAGCATAGGACAGGGAGAAACTGAAGCTTTCTTT.